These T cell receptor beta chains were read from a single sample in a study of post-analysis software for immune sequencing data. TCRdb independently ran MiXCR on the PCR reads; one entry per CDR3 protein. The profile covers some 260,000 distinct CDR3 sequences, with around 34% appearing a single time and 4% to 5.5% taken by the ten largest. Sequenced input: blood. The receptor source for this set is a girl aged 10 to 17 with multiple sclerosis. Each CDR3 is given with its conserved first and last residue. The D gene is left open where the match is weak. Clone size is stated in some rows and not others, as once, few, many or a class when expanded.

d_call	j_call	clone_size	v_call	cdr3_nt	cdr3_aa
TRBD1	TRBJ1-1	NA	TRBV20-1	TGCAGTACTCGCGGCAGGGGGCTCACTGAAGCTTTCTTT	CSTRGRGLTEAFF
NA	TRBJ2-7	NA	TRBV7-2	TGTGCCAGCAGCTTAGAATCCTACGAGCAGTACTTC	CASSLESYEQYF
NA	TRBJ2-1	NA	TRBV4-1	TGCGCCGGTAGCCGACAGGACAACTACAATGAGCAGTTCTTC	CAGSRQDNYNEQFF
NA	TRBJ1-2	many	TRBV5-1	TGCGCCAGCAGCTTGGCCGGGACCGCTGAGGGAGGCTACACCTTC	CASSLAGTAEGGYTF
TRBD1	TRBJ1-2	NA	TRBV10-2	TGCGCCAGCAGGAGACAGGGAAACTATGGCCACACCTTC	CASRRQGNYGHTF
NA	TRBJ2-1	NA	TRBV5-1	TGCGCCAGCAGCAAGGACAGTACCTACAATGAGCAGTTCTTC	CASSKDSTYNEQFF
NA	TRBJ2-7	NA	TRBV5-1	TGCGCCAGCAGCTTTTTCGTCGGACAGCCGTTCGAGCAGTACTTC	CASSFFVGQPFEQYF
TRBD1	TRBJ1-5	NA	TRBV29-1	TGCAGCGTTGTGGACAGGGGGGGGAATCAGCCCCAGCATTTT	CSVVDRGGNQPQHF
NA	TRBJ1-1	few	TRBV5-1	TGCGCCAGCAGTGAATGGCCTCCCGAAGGGCCGAACACTGAAGCTTTCTTT	CASSEWPPEGPNTEAFF
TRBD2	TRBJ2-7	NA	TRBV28	TGTGCCACCTCCAGACGCACTAGCGGGGCCAGCTCCTACGGGCAGTACTTC	CATSRRTSGASSYGQYF
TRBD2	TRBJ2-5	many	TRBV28	TGTGCCAGCAGTCCGCCGGGACTAGCGGGGGGGTTACAAGAGACCCAGTACTTC	CASSPPGLAGGLQETQYF
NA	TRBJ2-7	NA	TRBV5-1	TGCGCCAGCCGAATCCCGGAAGCTGGCGGGAAATTCTACGAGCAGTACTTC	CASRIPEAGGKFYEQYF
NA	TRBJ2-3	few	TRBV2	TGTGCCAGCAGTCCGGACCTGAGGACAGATACGCAGTATTTT	CASSPDLRTDTQYF
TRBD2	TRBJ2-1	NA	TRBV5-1	TGCGCCAGCAGCCCCGGGACTAGCGGACACAATGAGCAGTTCTTC	CASSPGTSGHNEQFF
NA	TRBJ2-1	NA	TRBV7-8	TGTGCCAGCAGCTTGGGGAACGAGAGGTCTTTTTACAGTGAGCAGTTCTTC	CASSLGNERSFYSEQFF
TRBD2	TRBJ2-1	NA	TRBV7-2	TGTGCCAGCAGCCCCACTAGCGGGAGCTGGGGTGAGCAGTTCTTC	CASSPTSGSWGEQFF
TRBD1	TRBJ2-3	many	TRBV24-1	TGTGCCACCAGCCTGACAGGGGCTACTAGCACAGATACGCAGTATTTT	CATSLTGATSTDTQYF
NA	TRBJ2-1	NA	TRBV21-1	TGTACCAGCAGCCGCGTTCGGTTCTTC	CTSSRVRFF
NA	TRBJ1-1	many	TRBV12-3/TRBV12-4	TGTGCCAGCAGTTTAAGGGAAATGACTGAAGCTTTCTTT	CASSLREMTEAFF
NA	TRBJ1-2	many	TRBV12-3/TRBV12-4	TGTGCCAGCAGTTTATCGCTAGGCTATGGCTACACCTTC	CASSLSLGYGYTF
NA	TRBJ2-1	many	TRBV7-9	TGTGCCAGCGCCCGCCTAGAGTTAAAAAATGAGCAGTTCTTC	CASARLELKNEQFF
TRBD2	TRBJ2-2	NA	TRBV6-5	TGTGCCAGCAGACCGAGCGGGGGGGTACCCGGGGAGCTGTTTTTT	CASRPSGGVPGELFF
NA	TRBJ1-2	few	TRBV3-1	TGTGCCAGCAGCCAAGATCGAATACAGCGGGATGGCTACACCTTC	CASSQDRIQRDGYTF
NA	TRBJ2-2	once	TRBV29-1	TGCAGCGTTGCAGGAGGGAACACCGGGGAGCTGTTTTTT	CSVAGGNTGELFF
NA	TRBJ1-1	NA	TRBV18	TGTGCCAGCTCACCCCAGTTCGAAGGCACTGAAGCTTTCTTT	CASSPQFEGTEAFF
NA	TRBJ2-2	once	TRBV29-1	TGCAGCGCCCGGGACATTGGCACCGGGGAGCTGTTTTTT	CSARDIGTGELFF
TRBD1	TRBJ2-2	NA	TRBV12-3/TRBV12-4	TGTGCCAGCAGTTTCCCGACAGGGACGAACACCGGGGAGCTGTTTTTT	CASSFPTGTNTGELFF
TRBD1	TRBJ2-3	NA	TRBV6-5	TGTGCCAGCAGTTACGGACAGGCCATCACAGATACGCAGTATTTT	CASSYGQAITDTQYF
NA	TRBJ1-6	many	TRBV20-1	TGCAGTGCTAGGACAGGCGGAACAAATAATTCACCCCTCCACTTT	CSARTGGTNNSPLHF
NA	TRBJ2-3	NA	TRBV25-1	TGTGCCAGCAGTCCACCGGTCCCCCCAGATACGCAGTATTTT	CASSPPVPPDTQYF
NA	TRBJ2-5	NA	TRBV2	TGTGCCAGCAGAGTTTATCGGGACTCACAAGAGACCCAGTACTTC	CASRVYRDSQETQYF
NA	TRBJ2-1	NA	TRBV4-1	TGCGCCAGCAGCCAAGCTAATCGGGCCTACAATGAGCAGTTCTTC	CASSQANRAYNEQFF
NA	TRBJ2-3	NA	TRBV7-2	TGTGCCAGAAGCTTAGGGGCCACAGATACGCAGTATTTT	CARSLGATDTQYF
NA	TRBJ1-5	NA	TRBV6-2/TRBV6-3	TGTGCCAATTCGGACGGACGCAATCAGCCCCAGCATTTT	CANSDGRNQPQHF
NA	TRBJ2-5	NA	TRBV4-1	TGCGCCGGCAGCCAAGAAGGAAGGGTTCAAGAGACCCAGTACTTC	CAGSQEGRVQETQYF
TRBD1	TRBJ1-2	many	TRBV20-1	TGCAGTGCTCCCCGAAGGACAGGGGGCCATGGCTACACCTTC	CSAPRRTGGHGYTF
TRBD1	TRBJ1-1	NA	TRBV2	TGTGCCAGCAGTTCACAGGGGGGGGTCACTGAAGCTTTCTTT	CASSSQGGVTEAFF
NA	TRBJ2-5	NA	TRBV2	TGTGCCAGCAGTGGTCACCGGCAGGGTCAAGAGACCCAGTACTTC	CASSGHRQGQETQYF
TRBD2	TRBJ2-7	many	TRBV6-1	TGTGCCAGCAGTCCCCGACTAGCGGGGAACTACGAGCAGTACTTC	CASSPRLAGNYEQYF
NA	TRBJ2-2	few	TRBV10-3	TGTGCCATCAGTGAGGGTCCTAGCTTCAACACCGGGGAGCTGTTTTTT	CAISEGPSFNTGELFF
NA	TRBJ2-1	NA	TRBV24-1	TGTGCCACCAGTGTTCAGCCCAATGAGCAGTTCTTC	CATSVQPNEQFF
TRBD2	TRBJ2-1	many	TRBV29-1	TGCAGCGTCCCCAGCGGGGGAGCGCAGTTCTTC	CSVPSGGAQFF
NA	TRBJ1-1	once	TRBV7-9	TGTGCCAGCAGCTTAACCTCGGGGGCTGAAGCTTTCTTT	CASSLTSGAEAFF
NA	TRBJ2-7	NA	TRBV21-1	TGTGCTAGCAGCAAGGGTAGGCGGGAGGGGTGCGAGCAGTACTTC	CASSKGRREGCEQYF
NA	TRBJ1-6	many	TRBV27	TGTGCCAGCAGTCCTAGACAGGATTCACCCCTCCACTTT	CASSPRQDSPLHF
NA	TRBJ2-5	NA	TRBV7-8	TGTGCCAGCAGCTTAAGGGCCGGCCTGTGGGAGACCCAGTACTTC	CASSLRAGLWETQYF